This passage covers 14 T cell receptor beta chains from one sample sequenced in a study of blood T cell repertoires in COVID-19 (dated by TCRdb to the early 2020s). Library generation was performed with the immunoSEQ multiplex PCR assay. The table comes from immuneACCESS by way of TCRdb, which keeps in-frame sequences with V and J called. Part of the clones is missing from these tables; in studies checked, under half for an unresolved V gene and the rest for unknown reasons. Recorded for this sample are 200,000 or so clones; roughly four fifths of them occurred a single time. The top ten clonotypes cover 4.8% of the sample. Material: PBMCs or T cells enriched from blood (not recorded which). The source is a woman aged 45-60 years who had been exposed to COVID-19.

CDR3 loop: CASSSIRGNTEAFF. Written as DNA, the CDR3 is TGTGCCAGCAGCTCCATCAGGGGAAACACTGAAGCTTTCTTT. The rearrangement uses TRBV5-4 and TRBJ1-1, with D maybe TRBD1 (6 bases). Trimming took 3 bases from V and 2 from J, leaving 11 bases between them. CDR3 length equals 14 residues. CDR1 is SGHNT and CDR2 is YYREEE in the germline V gene (reference sequence).

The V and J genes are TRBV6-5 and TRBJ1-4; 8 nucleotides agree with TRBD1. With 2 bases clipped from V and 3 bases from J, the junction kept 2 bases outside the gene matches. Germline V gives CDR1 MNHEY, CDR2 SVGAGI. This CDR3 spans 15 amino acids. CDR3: CASSYRTGPNEKLFF. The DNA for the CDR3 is TGTGCCAGCAGTTACCGGACAGGGCCTAATGAAAAACTGTTTTTT.

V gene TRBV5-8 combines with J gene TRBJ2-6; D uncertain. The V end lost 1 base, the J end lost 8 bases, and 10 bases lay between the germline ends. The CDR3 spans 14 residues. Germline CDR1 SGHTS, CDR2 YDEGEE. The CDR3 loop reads CASSLSPGPNVLTF. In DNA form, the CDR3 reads TGTGCCAGCAGCTTGAGTCCGGGTCCCAACGTCCTGACTTTC.

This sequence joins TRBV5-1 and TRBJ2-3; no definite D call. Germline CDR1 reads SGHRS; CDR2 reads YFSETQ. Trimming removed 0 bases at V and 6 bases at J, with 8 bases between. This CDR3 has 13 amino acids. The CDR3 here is CASSLAVSDTQYF. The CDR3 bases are TGCGCCAGCAGCTTGGCTGTCTCCGATACGCAGTATTTT.

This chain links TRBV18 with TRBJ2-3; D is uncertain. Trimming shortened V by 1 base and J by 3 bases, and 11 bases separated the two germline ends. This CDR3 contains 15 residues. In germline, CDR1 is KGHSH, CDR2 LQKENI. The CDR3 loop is CASSPRPSGTDTQYF. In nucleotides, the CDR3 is TGTGCCAGCTCACCACGTCCCTCCGGGACAGATACGCAGTATTTT.

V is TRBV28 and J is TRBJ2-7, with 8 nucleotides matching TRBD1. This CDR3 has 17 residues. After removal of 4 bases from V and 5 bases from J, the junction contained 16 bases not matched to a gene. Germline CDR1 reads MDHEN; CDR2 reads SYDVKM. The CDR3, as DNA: TGTGCCAGCAGTTCCCTCATACTCAACAGGGGGAAGAACGAGCAGTACTTC. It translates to CASSSLILNRGKNEQYF.

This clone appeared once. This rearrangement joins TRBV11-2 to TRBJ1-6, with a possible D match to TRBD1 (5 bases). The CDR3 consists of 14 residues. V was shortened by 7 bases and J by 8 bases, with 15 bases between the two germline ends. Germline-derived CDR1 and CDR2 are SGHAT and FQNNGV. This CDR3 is CASTPPGRDSPLHF. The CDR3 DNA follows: TGTGCCAGCACCCCTCCAGGGAGGGATTCACCCCTCCACTTT. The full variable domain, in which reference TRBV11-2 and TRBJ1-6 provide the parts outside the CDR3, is EAGVAQSPRYKIIEKRQSVAFWCNPISGHATLYWYQQILGQGPKLLIQFQNNGVVDDSQLPKDRFSAERLKGVDSTLKIQPAKLEDSAVYLCASTPPGRDSPLHFGNGTRLTVT.

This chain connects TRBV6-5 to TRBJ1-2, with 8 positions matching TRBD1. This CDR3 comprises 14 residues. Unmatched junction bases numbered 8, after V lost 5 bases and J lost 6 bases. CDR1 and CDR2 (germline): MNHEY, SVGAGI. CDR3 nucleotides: TGTGCCAGCAGTCCCAGACAGGGGTCCAATGGCTACACCTTC. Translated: CASSPRQGSNGYTF.

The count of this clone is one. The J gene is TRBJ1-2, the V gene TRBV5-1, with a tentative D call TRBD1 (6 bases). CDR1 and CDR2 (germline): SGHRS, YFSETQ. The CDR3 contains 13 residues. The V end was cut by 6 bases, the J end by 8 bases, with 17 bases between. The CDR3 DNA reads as TGCGCCAGCACGCAAAACAGGGAATTGGGCTACACCTTC. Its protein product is CASTQNRELGYTF.

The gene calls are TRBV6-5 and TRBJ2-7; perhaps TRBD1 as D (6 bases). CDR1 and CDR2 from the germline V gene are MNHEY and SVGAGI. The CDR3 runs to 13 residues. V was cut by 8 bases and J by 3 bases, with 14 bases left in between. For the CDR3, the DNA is TGTGCCAGCGGCGGACAGAACCTCTACGAGCAGTACTTC. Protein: CASGGQNLYEQYF.

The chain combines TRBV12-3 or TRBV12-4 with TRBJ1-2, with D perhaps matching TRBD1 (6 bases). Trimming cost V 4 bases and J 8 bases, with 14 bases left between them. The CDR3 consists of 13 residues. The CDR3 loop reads CASSSRGGGGYTF. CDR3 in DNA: TGTGCCAGCAGTTCCCGGGGAGGGGGAGGCTACACCTTC.

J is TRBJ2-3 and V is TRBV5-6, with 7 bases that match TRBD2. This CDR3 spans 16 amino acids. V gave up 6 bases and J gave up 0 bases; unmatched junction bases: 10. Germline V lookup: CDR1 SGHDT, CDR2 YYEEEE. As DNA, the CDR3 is TGTGCCAGCACCCCCGGGGGGTCCCCTAGCACAGATACGCAGTATTTT. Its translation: CASTPGGSPSTDTQYF.

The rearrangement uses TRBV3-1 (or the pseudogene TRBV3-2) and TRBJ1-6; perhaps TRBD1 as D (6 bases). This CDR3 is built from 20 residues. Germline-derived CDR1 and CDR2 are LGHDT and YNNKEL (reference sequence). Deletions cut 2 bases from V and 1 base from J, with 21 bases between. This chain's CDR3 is CASSQFLGGAQESYNSPLHF. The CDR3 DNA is TGTGCCAGCAGCCAATTCTTGGGGGGGGCGCAGGAGTCCTATAATTCACCCCTCCACTTT.

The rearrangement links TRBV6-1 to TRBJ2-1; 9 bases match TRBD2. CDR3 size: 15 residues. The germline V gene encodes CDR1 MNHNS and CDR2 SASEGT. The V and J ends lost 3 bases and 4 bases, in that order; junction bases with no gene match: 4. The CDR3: CASSEGSGGYNEQFF. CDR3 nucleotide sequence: TGTGCCAGCAGTGAGGGGAGCGGGGGGTACAATGAGCAGTTCTTC.